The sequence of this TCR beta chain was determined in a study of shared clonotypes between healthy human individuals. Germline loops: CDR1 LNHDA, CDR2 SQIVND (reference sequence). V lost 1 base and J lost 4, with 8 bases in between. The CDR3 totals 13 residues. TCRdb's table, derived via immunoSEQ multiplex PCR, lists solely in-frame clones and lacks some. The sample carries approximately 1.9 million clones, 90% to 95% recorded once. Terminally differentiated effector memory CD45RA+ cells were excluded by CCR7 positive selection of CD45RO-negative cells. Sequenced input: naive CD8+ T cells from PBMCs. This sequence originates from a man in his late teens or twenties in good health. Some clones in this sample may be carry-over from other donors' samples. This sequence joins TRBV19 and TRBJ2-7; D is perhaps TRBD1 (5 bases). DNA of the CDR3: TGTGCCAGTAGTATAGGTTCAGGGTACGAGCAGTACTTC. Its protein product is CASSIGSGYEQYF. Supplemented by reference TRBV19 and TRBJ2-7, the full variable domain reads DGGITQSPKYLFRKEGQNVTLSCEQNLNHDAMYWYRQDPGQGLRLIYYSQIVNDFQKGDIAEGYSVSREKKESFPLTVTSAQKNPTAFYLCASSIGSGYEQYFGPGTRLTVT.